This T cell receptor beta chain derives from a study of control samples from healthy donors and cancer patients. Libraries were prepared by immunoSEQ multiplex PCR; TCRdb keeps only in-frame clonotypes and omits some of them. The sample contains 150,000 to 200,000 clones, more than 80% of which appear only once. The length of the CDR3 is 15 residues. V shed 4 bases and J 3 bases; nucleotides not matched to a gene: 5. Germline V lookup: CDR1 SEHNR, CDR2 FQNEAQ (reference sequence). The sequenced material came from blood. The V and J genes are TRBV7-9 and TRBJ1-5; TRBD1 matches at 8 bases. The sequence was collected from a man younger than 45 in good health. CDR3 nucleotide sequence: TGTGCCAGCAGCTCGGACAGGGAACACAATCAGCCCCAGCATTTT. This translates into CASSSDREHNQPQHF.